This T cell receptor beta chain was recovered during a study of blood T cells in healthy people across ages. This clonotype was picked up a small number of times. A second PCR of roughly 7 to 11 cycles used a sample-barcoded 5' primer and a J-beta primer mix. One entry per CDR3 protein results from TCRdb running MiXCR on the 5' RACE reads. The top ten clones hold around a fifth of a sample with just under 750,000 distinct CDR3 sequences, 20% to 25% of them seen once. CDR1 is LGHDT, CDR2 YNNKEL, per germline (reference sequence). CDR3 length: 17 residues. V was pared by 0 bases and J by 4 bases, with 18 bases between. Total RNA extracted from each sample amounted to at least 5.5 micrograms.

The origin of this receptor is a man aged 70 or older in good health. Sequencing was carried out using blood. The chain recombines TRBV3-1 with TRBJ1-2; D gene uncertain. The CDR3 spells CASSQDVVAGGIYGYTF. For the CDR3, the DNA is TGTGCCAGCAGCCAAGACGTCGTCGCTGGCGGTATCTATGGCTACACCTTC.